This passage covers 15 T cell receptor beta chains from one sample sequenced in a study of tumor-infiltrating lymphocytes in primary liver carcinoma. Blood RNA came from unsorted whole blood; germline DNA was also extracted. A primer matching the constant region was used to make TCR beta cDNA from approximately 0.45 ug of total RNA. Library construction for TCR beta comprised three nested multiplex PCR rounds performed with slightly modified ARM-PCR. It was with TRBV1-TRBV30 forward primers and a C-beta reverse primer that the first two PCR rounds were run, at approximately 10 cycles each. TCRdb ran MiXCR on the multiplex PCR reads and lists one entry per CDR3 protein. The sample has some 320,000 distinct CDR3 sequences; 50% to 70% are singletons. Sequenced input: peripheral blood. These receptors originate from a middle-aged man with primary liver carcinoma and hepatitis B virus infection.

Many counts were recorded for this clonotype. The V call is TRBV29-1, the J call TRBJ2-1, with D hard to call. The CDR3 runs 11 residues. From germline, CDR1 is SQVTM and CDR2 ANQGSEA. Trimming left V 5 bases short and J 7 bases short, with 9 bases between. The CDR3 region has the DNA TGCAGCGTTCCTCGTGGGAATGAGCAGTTCTTC. Encoded protein: CSVPRGNEQFF.

CDR3 protein: CASRPGQRVIEAFF. CDR3 DNA: TGTGCCAGCAGACCGGGGCAGAGGGTGATTGAAGCTTTCTTT. J is TRBJ1-1 and V is TRBV6-1; D perhaps matches TRBD1 (5 bases). Per the germline V gene, CDR1 is MNHNS and CDR2 is SASEGT. This CDR3 is 14 amino acids long. Trimming pared 6 bases from V and 7 bases from J, leaving 18 bases between.

This clonotype was counted at least ten times. The chain uses TRBV12-3 or TRBV12-4 and TRBJ2-7; D is ambiguous. V shed 2 bases and J shed 6 bases, with 5 bases lying between them. The CDR3 has 11 amino acids. CDR3 DNA: TGTGCCAGCAGTTTAAGAGCCGAGCAGTACTTC. This sequence encodes CASSLRAEQYF.

This chain uses TRBV11-3 with TRBJ2-3; possibly TRBD1 or TRBD2 for D (5 bases each). V was cut by 5 bases and J by 12 bases, with 21 bases left in between. The CDR3 has 14 residues. Germline assignment: CDR1 SGHNT and CDR2 YENEEA. CDR3 in amino acids: CASSLGTGTDIQYF. The CDR3 region has the DNA TGTGCCAGCAGCCTCGGGACGGGAACAGATATTCAGTATTTT.

The gene calls are TRBV5-4 and TRBJ2-3, with 9 nucleotides matching TRBD2. Germline values: CDR1 SGHNT, CDR2 YYREEE (reference sequence). The CDR3 length is 14 residues. V lost 3 bases to trimming and J lost 4 bases; unmatched junction nucleotides: 3. CDR3 DNA: TGTGCCAGCAGCTCAGCGGGAGGTCCAGATACGCAGTATTTT. Protein product: CASSSAGGPDTQYF.

This clonotype was recorded at least ten times. V usage is TRBV12-3 or TRBV12-4 and J usage is TRBJ1-2, with no clear D. CDR3 size: 15 residues. V shed 1 base and J shed 6 bases, with 15 bases lying between them. CDR3 DNA: TGTGCCAGCAGTTTAGTAAATAGGAATTTCGATGGCTACACCTTC. Translated, it gives CASSLVNRNFDGYTF.

The chain carries TRBV15 and TRBJ1-2; a weak D match, TRBD1 (6 bases). V was cut by 6 bases and J by 8 bases, with 22 bases left in between. Germline V lookup: CDR1 LNHNV, CDR2 YYDKDF (reference sequence). This CDR3 has 15 amino acids. The CDR3 DNA reads as TGTGCCACCAGAATTGGCCAGGGGAGGTCAAACGGCTACACCTTC. Translation: CATRIGQGRSNGYTF.

The chain employs TRBV28 and TRBJ2-4; D call uncertain. The CDR3 loop spans 13 amino acids. V was clipped by 7 bases and J by 3 bases, with 10 bases between them. The germline CDR1 and CDR2 sequences are MDHEN and SYDVKM. CDR3 amino acids: CASKSQLKNIQYF. The DNA for the CDR3 is TGTGCCAGCAAGTCTCAACTCAAAAACATTCAGTACTTC.

This chain connects TRBV7-8 to TRBJ2-1; D possibly corresponds to TRBD1 (5 bases). With 8 bases removed from V and 9 bases from J, the gap between germline ends came to 20 bases. The germline V gene has CDR1 SGHVS and CDR2 FQNEAQ. There are 14 residues in the CDR3. In DNA, the CDR3 is TGTGCCAGCGGCTATGGGGCCTGGAGAGGTGAGCAGTTCTTC. This codes for CASGYGAWRGEQFF.

A note on this clonotype: Since a much larger clone is just one base distant, this may be a read error. The V call is TRBV11-2, the J call TRBJ1-3, with TRBD1 matching 7 bases. Germline CDR1 is SGHAT and CDR2 is FQNNGV. This CDR3 contains 19 residues. CDR3 sequence: CTSSLVSGNRQGTGNTIYF. Here the CDR3 DNA reads TGTACCAGCAGCTTAGTTTCCGGGAATCGACAGGGCACTGGAAACACCATATATTTT.

Points on this clonotype: Being one base from a much bigger clone, this may be a read error. V gene TRBV29-1 combines with J gene TRBJ1-1; 7 nucleotides agree with TRBD1. The V gene's germline CDR1 is SQVTM and CDR2 ANQGSEA. The CDR3 has 12 residues. The CDR3 spells CSVELQGTAAFF. CDR3 nucleotide sequence: TGCAGCGTTGAACTACAGGGGACTGCAGCTTTCTTT.

V gene TRBV28 combines with J gene TRBJ2-7; D remains unclear. V was shortened by 5 bases and J by 6 bases, with 20 bases between the two germline ends. The CDR3 has 15 amino acids. Per germline, CDR1 MDHEN and CDR2 SYDVKM. The CDR3 loop is CASSPQLSSLSEQYF. DNA for the CDR3: TGTGCCAGCAGTCCCCAACTATCAAGTCTATCCGAGCAGTACTTC.

Many counts were recorded for this clonotype. V usage is TRBV6-6 and J usage is TRBJ1-2; D may be TRBD1 (5 bases). The CDR3 sequence is 15 residues long. Germline-derived CDR1 and CDR2 are MNHNY and SVGAGI (reference sequence). V was clipped by 4 bases and J by 2 bases, with 14 bases between them. CDR3 bases: TGTGCCAGCAGTTCTGTGGACACGCACAACTATGGCTACACCTTC. It specifies CASSSVDTHNYGYTF.

This clonotype was counted once. As the CDR3 is not closed by the conserved phenylalanine or tryptophan, this likely results from a read error. V usage is TRBV11-1 and J usage is TRBJ2-5; D ambiguous. Germline-derived CDR1 and CDR2 are SGHAT and FQDESV (reference sequence). The CDR3 length is 14 residues. Here the CDR3 reads CASSPSRDHETQYS. The CDR3 DNA reads TGTGCCAGCAGCCCGAGCCGAGACCATGAGACCCAGTACTCC.

This clonotype was observed at least ten times. The chain links TRBV6-5 to TRBJ2-7; D is perhaps TRBD1 (5 bases). The CDR3 runs 14 residues. Trimming removed 7 bases from V and 6 bases from J, with 19 bases in between. CDR1 and CDR2 from the germline V gene are MNHEY and SVGAGI. CDR3 nucleotides: TGTGCCAGCACCCCGGACAATCAGCTACCCGAGCAGTACTTC. Its protein product is CASTPDNQLPEQYF.